This T cell receptor beta chain was captured by sequencing in a study of neurological immune-mediated disorders. General study results and limits: The greatest TCR clonal expansion occurred in HTLV-1-associated myelopathy and the least in multiple sclerosis, which fell below healthy controls.

A note on this clonotype: What it binds is unknown.

One entry per CDR3 protein results from TCRdb running MiXCR on the 5' RACE reads. The sample lists nearly 45,000 distinct CDR3 sequences, roughly 21% seen once, with about 4.5% in the top ten. Time point indicated: technical triplicate 3. The length of the CDR3 is 13 residues. V shed 7 bases and J shed 0 bases, with 10 bases lying between them. Germline lookup yields CDR1 LNHDA and CDR2 SQIVND (reference sequence). The material sequenced was PBMCs. The sequence came from a man aged 55 to 69 with HTLV-1-associated myelopathy (HAM/TSP). The chain joins TRBV19 to TRBJ2-7; D uncertain. The CDR3 here is CASICEPSYEQYF. The CDR3, as DNA: TGTGCCAGTATCTGCGAACCCTCCTACGAGCAGTACTTC.